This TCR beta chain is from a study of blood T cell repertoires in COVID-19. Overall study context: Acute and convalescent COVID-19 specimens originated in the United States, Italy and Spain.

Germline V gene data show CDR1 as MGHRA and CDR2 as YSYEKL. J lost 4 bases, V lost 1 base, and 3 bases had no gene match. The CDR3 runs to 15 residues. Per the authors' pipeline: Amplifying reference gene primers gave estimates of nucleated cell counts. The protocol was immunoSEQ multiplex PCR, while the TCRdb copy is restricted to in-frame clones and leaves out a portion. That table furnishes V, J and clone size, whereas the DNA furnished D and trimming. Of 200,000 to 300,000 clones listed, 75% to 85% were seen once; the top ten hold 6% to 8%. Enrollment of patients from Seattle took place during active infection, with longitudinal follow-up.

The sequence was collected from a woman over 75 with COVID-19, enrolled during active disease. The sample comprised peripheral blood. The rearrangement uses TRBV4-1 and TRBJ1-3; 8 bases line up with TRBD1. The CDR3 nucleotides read TGCGCCAGCAGCCAAGGCAGGGGGCAAGGAAACACCATATATTTT. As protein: CASSQGRGQGNTIYF.